This record concerns one T cell receptor (beta chain) sequence. Its antigen is unknown. The ends were cut back, 6 bases at V and 4 bases at J, with 16 bases in the middle. The V gene's germline CDR1 is MDHEN and CDR2 SYDVKM. This CDR3 is built from 14 residues. The data derive from a study of cytomegalovirus exposure and HLA in healthy donors. A multiplex PCR was run with 60 Vbeta primers and 13 Jbeta primers. TCRdb's copy holds only in-frame clones and misses some; the assay was immunoSEQ multiplex PCR. This sample's clone table lists 30,000 to 45,000 clones. General observations from the study: With DRB1 most and HLA-C fewest, TCR association rates differed between HLA loci in a later analysis.

The TCR sequence derives from a man aged 40-55 years in good health and CMV-seropositive. The rearrangement uses TRBV28 and TRBJ2-7, with TRBD1 as a possible D gene (5 bases). Sequencing used PBMCs. CDR3 protein: CASSTPQVSYEQYF. CDR3 in DNA: TGTGCCAGCAGCACCCCACAGGTTAGTTACGAGCAGTACTTC. Full variable domain (rest looked up from reference TRBV28 and TRBJ2-7): DVKVTQSSRYLVKRTGEKVFLECVQDMDHENMFWYRQDPGLGLRLIYFSYDVKMKEKGDIPEGYSVSREKKERFSLILESASTNQTSMYLCASSTPQVSYEQYFGPGTRLTVT.